The clone carrying this T cell receptor beta chain appeared many times. The antigen is not known. Germline lookup yields CDR1 SQVTM and CDR2 ANQGSEA. The CDR3 has 13 amino acids. The V gene lost 7 bases and the J gene lost 8 bases, with 20 bases spanning the gap. These data originate in a study of identical twins. TCRdb reanalysed the 5' RACE reads using MiXCR and keeps one entry per CDR3 protein. The repertoire holds around 680,000 distinct CDR3 sequences, with over 8.5% as singletons. Study-wide results and caveats: Recombination models fit unrelated individuals' TCR alpha sharing but underestimated twins'. High-abundance cord blood beta clonotypes had fewer insertions; memory repertoires showed none. Excess sharing by twins proved weaker in beta out-of-frame sequences. Twin-shared out-of-frame alpha sequences showed excess low generation probability.

This sample was shared with a second study, whose subject was yellow fever vaccine responses in identical twins.

V gene TRBV29-1 combines with J gene TRBJ1-2; possibly TRBD1 for D (5 bases). The sequencing sample was made of PBMCs. This TCR derives from a young woman in good health. In nucleotides, the CDR3 is TGCAGCGCTGACCGGGATGGGGCTCTCGGCTACACCTTC. Encoded protein: CSADRDGALGYTF. Looking up the rest from reference TRBV29-1 and TRBJ1-2 gives the full variable domain: SAVISQKPSRDICQRGTSLTIQCQVDSQVTMMFWYRQQPGQSLTLIATANQGSEATYESGFVIDKFPISRPNLTFSTLTVSNMSPEDSSIYLCSADRDGALGYTFGSGTRLTVV.